Below, one T cell receptor beta chain is given with its context. The PCR contained 60 Vbeta and 13 Jbeta primers. Libraries were prepared by immunoSEQ multiplex PCR; TCRdb keeps only in-frame clonotypes and omits some of them. The profile shows roughly 120,000 clones, about 80% of them singletons. The data belong to a study of cytomegalovirus exposure and HLA in healthy donors. Germline-derived CDR1 and CDR2 are SNHLY and FYNNEI. V dropped 3 bases and J dropped 1 base, with 16 bases sitting between them. This CDR3 has 17 residues. The clonotype comes from a man younger than 40 in good health and CMV-seronegative. The rearrangement uses TRBV2 and TRBJ1-5; the D is unclear. Sequencing was carried out using PBMCs. The CDR3 is CASSEGLAFSSNQPQHF. In DNA form, the CDR3 reads TGTGCCAGCAGTGAGGGCCTGGCCTTTTCGAGCAATCAGCCCCAGCATTTT.